The 2 T cell receptor beta chains below all came from one sample that was sequenced in a study of shared clonotypes between healthy human individuals. Naive-designated CD8 cells lacked CD45RO, were positively enriched for CCR7, and omitted terminally differentiated effector memory CD45RA+ cells. Repertoires were generated with immunoSEQ multiplex PCR, while TCRdb's copy carries only in-frame clones and drops some. The sample consists of under 1 million clones, 80% to 95% of them appearing once. Sequences were obtained from naive CD8+ T cells sorted from blood. The source of these receptors is a man younger than 40 in good health.

CDR3 DNA: TGTGCCAGCAGTTACTCGAGGGACGGTACTTTCTTT. As protein: CASSYSRDGTFF. This chain connects TRBV6-6 to TRBJ1-1; TRBD1 might be the D (5 bases). The germline V gene has CDR1 MNHNY and CDR2 SVGAGI (reference sequence). The V end lost 0 bases, the J end lost 12 bases, and 11 bases lay between the germline ends. The length of the CDR3 is 12 residues.

In the case of this clone: Other DNA sequences in this sample translate to the same CDR3. V usage is TRBV28 and J usage is TRBJ2-7, with 8 nucleotides matching TRBD1. Germline V gene lookup returns CDR1 MDHEN and CDR2 SYDVKM. This CDR3 spans 14 amino acids. J was trimmed by 0 bases and V by 8 bases; bases with no gene match: 6. CDR3 nucleotide sequence: TGTGCCAGCGAGACAGGGGATACCTCCTACGAGCAGTACTTC. Its protein is CASETGDTSYEQYF.